A selection of T cell receptor beta chains follows, all from one sample in a study of OX40 agonist ivuxolimab in advanced cancers. Sequenced by immunoSEQ multiplex PCR; TCRdb stores in-frame clones only, minus some. The sample holds about 83,000 clones; approximately 88% are singletons and the top ten take under 8%. The starting material was CD4+ or CD8+ T cells sorted from blood, obtained in a trial of the OX40 agonist ivuxolimab. The receptors were gathered from an adult with an advanced solid tumor such as melanoma, head and neck, liver or kidney cancer. CDR3s include the opening cysteine and the closing phenylalanine or tryptophan. Fields, in order: clone size, J gene, D gene, V gene, CDR3 DNA, CDR3 protein. A D gene is named only where the DNA matches it firmly. Part of the rows lack a size; the others show once, few, many or a class for expanded clones.

.,TRBJ2-3,.,TRBV19,TGTGCCAGTAGTATAACCCCAGATACGCAGTATTTT,CASSITPDTQYF
once,TRBJ2-7,.,TRBV13,TGTGCCAGCAGCCTAGCCGGGACCACCTACGAGCAGTACTTC,CASSLAGTTYEQYF
.,TRBJ2-5,TRBD1,TRBV6-1,TGTGCCAGCAGTGGGACAGGGGGCGAAGAGACCCAGTACTTC,CASSGTGGEETQYF
.,TRBJ2-7,.,TRBV4-2,TGTGCCAGCAGCCAAGAAAAGCCCACGGGCGAGCAGTACTTC,CASSQEKPTGEQYF
.,TRBJ2-2,.,TRBV9,TGTGCCAGCAGCGATGGATCGGGGGCAGAAGCGCTGTTTTTT,CASSDGSGAEALFF
.,TRBJ1-2,TRBD1,TRBV6-5,TGTGCCAGCAGTTATTCCTACAGGGGGGACTATGGCTACACCTTC,CASSYSYRGDYGYTF
.,TRBJ2-7,TRBD1,TRBV9,TGTGCCAGCAGCGAATGGGACAGGGAGGGGTCCGAGCAGTACTTC,CASSEWDREGSEQYF
.,TRBJ2-1,TRBD2,TRBV7-3,TGTGCCAGCAGCTCTGGGACTAGCGGGAGGTCCTACAATGAGCAGTTCTTC,CASSSGTSGRSYNEQFF
.,TRBJ2-1,.,TRBV7-6,TGTGCCAGCAGCTTAAGTCCAGCCAGCTCCTACAATGAGCAGTTCTTC,CASSLSPASSYNEQFF
.,TRBJ2-3,TRBD1,TRBV30,TGTGCCTGGAGAGCCGGGACAGGCGTCACAGATACGCAGTATTTT,CAWRAGTGVTDTQYF
.,TRBJ2-3,.,TRBV9,TGTGCCAGCAGCGCTGGGCCCCAATCTAGCACAGATACGCAGTATTTT,CASSAGPQSSTDTQYF
.,TRBJ1-4,.,TRBV9,TGTGCCAGCAGCGGAGACAGGCCCAAAGAACTGTTTTTT,CASSGDRPKELFF
few,TRBJ1-1,TRBD1,TRBV2,TGTGCCAGCAAGTTCCAGGCCGGCAGGGGGGCGACTGAAGCTTTCTTT,CASKFQAGRGATEAFF
.,TRBJ1-5,.,TRBV30,TGTGCCTGGAGTGTAAAAGAGGTGCAGCCCCAGCATTTT,CAWSVKEVQPQHF
many,TRBJ2-7,.,TRBV18,TGTGCCAGCTCCACTGGCCCAGGGGCTGACGAGCAGTACTTC,CASSTGPGADEQYF
.,TRBJ1-1,.,TRBV29-1,TGCAGCGTAGTCCGGGACTTTAACACTGAAGCTTTCTTT,CSVVRDFNTEAFF
.,TRBJ1-4,TRBD1,TRBV6-6,TGTGCCAGCAGGCCAACAGGGGGCAACAGTGAAAAACTGTTTTTT,CASRPTGGNSEKLFF
.,TRBJ2-5,TRBD2,TRBV5-1,TGCGCCAGCAGCCGAATAGGAGGTAGCGGGAAGACCCAGTACTTC,CASSRIGGSGKTQYF
.,TRBJ2-3,TRBD2,TRBV7-9,TGTGCCAGCAGCTCTAGCGGGAGAGTAGATACGCAGTATTTT,CASSSSGRVDTQYF
.,TRBJ2-7,.,TRBV6-5,TGTGCCAGCAGTTACGGCTCCGAGCAGTACTTC,CASSYGSEQYF
.,TRBJ1-4,.,TRBV18,TGTGCCAGCTCACCAAGGCAGGGGAATGAAAAACTGTTTTTT,CASSPRQGNEKLFF
.,TRBJ1-2,.,TRBV12-5,TGTGCTAGTGGCTTCCGACTCTCCTCTAATTCGACGGGCTACACCTTC,CASGFRLSSNSTGYTF
.,TRBJ2-5,TRBD1,TRBV7-8,TGTGCCAGCAGCACACCGACAGGGGGCTATGAGCAGTACTTC,CASSTPTGGYEQYF
.,TRBJ1-6,.,TRBV5-1,TGCGCCAGCAGCTTGGGAACTTACAGTCAAAGTTATAATTCACCCCTCCACTTT,CASSLGTYSQSYNSPLHF
few,TRBJ1-6,TRBD1,TRBV30,TGTGCCTGGCGACAGGGCCGACAACTCCACTTT,CAWRQGRQLHF
.,TRBJ2-1,TRBD2,TRBV7-6,TGTGCCAGCAGCTCCGCGGGGGGGCTGATTGAGCAGTTCTTC,CASSSAGGLIEQFF
.,TRBJ1-1,TRBD1,TRBV7-3,TGTGCCAGCAGCCGTACAGGGGAGGCTGAAGCTTTCTTT,CASSRTGEAEAFF